A selection of T cell receptor beta chains follows, all from one sample in a study of T cells after yellow fever vaccination. MiXCR, applied by TCRdb to the 5' RACE reads, yields one record per CDR3 protein. Of 250,000 or so distinct CDR3 sequences in the sample, 3.6% are singletons; the top ten hold under 20%. This material consisted of PBMCs, taken 15 days after the yellow fever booster vaccination. These receptors all come from a young man who received the YFV17D yellow fever vaccine. CDR3s include the opening cysteine and the closing phenylalanine or tryptophan. D genes are given only for firm matches. Clone size is given for some rows only: seen once, a few or many times, or a class if the clone is expanded.

d_gene	v_gene	abundance	j_gene	CDR3nt	CDR3aa
NA	TRBV10-1	many	TRBJ2-1	TGCGCCAGCAGTACCCCAGGTTTACCTTGTGAGCAGTTCTTC	CASSTPGLPCEQFF
TRBD2	TRBV3-1	many	TRBJ2-3	TGTGCCAGCAGCCAAGATGTCCAAGGACTAGCGGTCACAGATACGCAGTATTTT	CASSQDVQGLAVTDTQYF
TRBD1	TRBV27	many	TRBJ1-6	TGTGCCAGCAGCGTACGACAGGGATATTCACCCCTCCACTTT	CASSVRQGYSPLHF
NA	TRBV5-1	many	TRBJ2-5	TGCGCCAGCGGCCGGGACTCCGTGGAGACCCAGTACTTC	CASGRDSVETQYF
TRBD1	TRBV5-4	NA	TRBJ1-2	TGTGCCAGCAGCCCGGGGACAGGGGAAAGCGGCTACACCTTC	CASSPGTGESGYTF
NA	TRBV20-1	many	TRBJ1-6	TGCAGTGCTTCGAACGGTTCACCCCTCCACTTT	CSASNGSPLHF
TRBD1	TRBV20-1	NA	TRBJ1-1	TGCAGTGCTCCTGGGGACAGCTACACTGAAGCTTTCTTT	CSAPGDSYTEAFF
NA	TRBV5-4	many	TRBJ2-3	TGTGCCAGCAGCTTGTCCCCAGCGGATACGCAGTATTTT	CASSLSPADTQYF
NA	TRBV20-1	NA	TRBJ2-3	TGCAGCGCTAGAAGGGCGGAGGGGGCCGGAGATACGCAGTATTTT	CSARRAEGAGDTQYF
NA	TRBV12-5	many	TRBJ2-2	TGTGCTAGTGGTTTAGGGGGGGCGAACACCGGGGAGCTGTTTTTT	CASGLGGANTGELFF
NA	TRBV20-1	many	TRBJ1-2	TGCAGTGCTGGCTTTCGGGCCGCTTTTAGAGGCTACACCTTC	CSAGFRAAFRGYTF
NA	TRBV7-2	many	TRBJ2-7	TGTGCCAGCAGCTTAGAGAAAGGGCCCTACGAGCAGTACTTC	CASSLEKGPYEQYF
NA	TRBV7-7	many	TRBJ2-5	TGTGCCAGCAGCTTAGCTGGGGACAATTTTGGGGTCGGGACCCAGTACTTC	CASSLAGDNFGVGTQYF
TRBD1	TRBV7-2	many	TRBJ1-6	TGTGCCAGCAGCTTAAGCAGACAGGGGGCTGGTTCACCCCTCCACTTT	CASSLSRQGAGSPLHF
TRBD2	TRBV10-3	many	TRBJ2-1	TGTGCCATCACCAACCCTAGCGGGGGGTACAATGAGCAGTTCTTC	CAITNPSGGYNEQFF
NA	TRBV11-2	many	TRBJ1-1	TGTGCCAGCAGCTTCAATGTCAGGGAGGGCACTGAAGCTTTCTTT	CASSFNVREGTEAFF
NA	TRBV6-1	many	TRBJ2-7	TGTGCCAGCAGAAGGACCAGACTCTACGAGCAGTACTTC	CASRRTRLYEQYF
NA	TRBV7-9	many	TRBJ1-1	TGTGCCAGCAGCCTTCAGGACAGCGAAGCTTTCTTT	CASSLQDSEAFF
TRBD2	TRBV7-8	many	TRBJ2-2	TGTGCCAGCAGCTTAGTAATAGCGGGGGGGCCAGTAGTCACCGGGGAGCTGTTTTTT	CASSLVIAGGPVVTGELFF
NA	TRBV14	many	TRBJ2-1	TGTGCCAGCAGCCAATTCAGGGGCCAACACAATGAGCAGTTCTTC	CASSQFRGQHNEQFF
NA	TRBV12-3/TRBV12-4	many	TRBJ1-2	TGTGCCAGCAGTTTAGCGCAAGGCTATGGCTACACCTTC	CASSLAQGYGYTF
NA	TRBV5-1	many	TRBJ1-2	TGCGCCAGCAGCTTGGAAGGAATTAACTATGGCTACACCTTC	CASSLEGINYGYTF
TRBD2	TRBV7-9	many	TRBJ2-1	TGTGCCAGCAGCGGAGGACGGCTGCTAGCGGGGGGAAGCGATGAGCAGTTCTTC	CASSGGRLLAGGSDEQFF